The entry below gives a single T cell receptor beta chain sequence along with its context. These data come from a study of blood T cell repertoires in COVID-19. Cohorts were determined from participant-reported clinical history. From germline, CDR1 is KGHSH and CDR2 LQKENI. Trimming removed 1 base from V and 4 bases from J; junction bases left unmatched: 1. The CDR3 covers 15 residues. How the authors handled the data: Amplification of reference gene primers provided the estimated nucleated cell counts. Sequencing was performed with immunoSEQ multiplex PCR; in TCRdb, only in-frame clones are kept and a portion is missing. The V and J calls and clone size were taken over from that table, and D and trimming were inferred from the DNA. The table lists 200,000 to 300,000 clones, approximately 83% of them singletons, with 3% to 4.5% in the top ten.

This chain links TRBV18 with TRBJ2-2; 9 bases agree with TRBD1. Input material: PBMCs or T cells enriched from blood (not recorded which). The clonotype comes from a woman between 35 and 50 years old who had been exposed to COVID-19. Here the CDR3 reads CASSPRQGGTGELFF. The CDR3 DNA reads TGTGCCAGCTCACCACGACAGGGGGGCACCGGGGAGCTGTTTTTT.